This T cell receptor (beta chain) was profiled in a study of CD8+ T cells in alopecia areata. The CDR3 consists of 13 residues. The V gene's germline CDR1 is SGHAT and CDR2 FQNNGV. Trimming shortened V by 3 bases and J by 6 bases, and 11 bases separated the two germline ends. The authors sorted CD4+ cells into CD25+CD127- cells for five or six patients. The authors extracted RNA and reverse transcribed it into cDNA as the sequencing template. Sequencing was performed with immunoSEQ multiplex PCR; in TCRdb, only in-frame clones are kept and a portion is missing. The profile shows roughly 14,000 clones, approximately 53% of them singletons.

This clonotype was obtained from a human donor with alopecia areata. This chain joins TRBV11-2 and TRBJ1-1; D is possibly TRBD1 (5 bases). The sequenced sample was CD4+ Tregs sorted from blood. The CDR3 nucleotides read TGTGCCAGCAGCTTGAGGGGTTTTTCTGAAGCTTTCTTT. It translates to CASSLRGFSEAFF. The whole variable domain, filled in from reference TRBV11-2 and TRBJ1-1, reads EAGVAQSPRYKIIEKRQSVAFWCNPISGHATLYWYQQILGQGPKLLIQFQNNGVVDDSQLPKDRFSAERLKGVDSTLKIQPAKLEDSAVYLCASSLRGFSEAFFGQGTRLTVV.